The 10 T cell receptor beta chains listed next were all sequenced from one sample in a study of blood T cell repertoires in COVID-19. Profiled with immunoSEQ multiplex PCR; TCRdb holds only in-frame clones, not every one. The sample carries over 120,000 clones, around four fifths recorded once. The sample consisted of peripheral blood. These receptors were obtained from a human donor in a cohort sampled during active COVID-19.

The chain has TRBV4-1 and TRBJ2-7; possible D gene TRBD2, 5 bases. Trimming took 0 bases from V and 3 from J, leaving 9 bases between them. Germline V lookup: CDR1 MGHRA, CDR2 YSYEKL. The CDR3 is 14 residues long. The CDR3 DNA follows: TGCGCCAGCAGCCAAGATCCCGGGATCTACGAGCAGTACGTC. It is translated as CASSQDPGIYEQYV.

Only a few counts were recorded for this clone. The chain couples TRBV5-4 to TRBJ2-5, with D unresolved. Germline CDR1 is SGHNT and CDR2 is YYREEE (reference sequence). V lost 3 bases to trimming and J lost 3 bases, with 6 bases between them. This CDR3 is 12 amino acids long. The CDR3 here is CASSSPEETQYF. The CDR3 DNA reads TGTGCCAGCAGCTCACCGGAAGAGACCCAGTACTTC.

CDR3 in DNA: TGTGCCAGTGCGGAACAGGTGAACACTGAAGCTTTCTTT. Translation: CASAEQVNTEAFF. The V gene is TRBV19, the J gene TRBJ1-1; perhaps TRBD1 as D (5 bases). The V gene's germline CDR1 is LNHDA and CDR2 SQIVND (reference sequence). Trimming removed 8 bases from V and 0 bases from J, with 10 bases in between. The CDR3 contains 13 residues.

The CDR3 here is CASSPGGTNEKLFF. CDR3 DNA sequence: TGTGCCAGCAGCCCAGGGGGCACTAATGAAAAACTGTTTTTT. The chain couples TRBV28 to TRBJ1-4; 8 nucleotides align to TRBD1. The junction had 2 bases not matched to a gene; V was cut back by 6 bases and J by 2 bases. Germline V gene sequence: CDR1 MDHEN, CDR2 SYDVKM. The CDR3 totals 14 residues.

This chain joins TRBV27 and TRBJ1-2; 8 bases map to TRBD1. CDR1 and CDR2 (germline): MNHEY, SMNVEV (reference sequence). V lost 5 bases and J lost 8; bases outside the gene matches: 4. The CDR3 covers 12 residues. The CDR3 sequence: CASSDRGWGYTF. CDR3 bases: TGTGCCAGCAGTGACAGGGGCTGGGGCTACACCTTC.

This clone was detected only a few times. The CDR3 nucleotides are TGTGCCAGCAGCTTGTATGGGACAGGTGAAGCTTTCTTT. Protein product: CASSLYGTGEAFF. J is TRBJ1-1 and V is TRBV5-4, with 8 bases lining up with TRBD1. This CDR3 comprises 13 residues. CDR1 is SGHNT, CDR2 YYREEE, per germline (reference sequence). Trimming cost V 1 base and J 7 bases; bases outside gene matches: 3.

CDR3 bases: TGTGCCACAAGTAGGGGAGGTAGTGGCTACACCTTC. It yields the protein CATSRGGSGYTF. The chain links TRBV2 to TRBJ1-2; weak D call: TRBD1 (5 bases). V was clipped by 10 bases and J by 7 bases, with 16 bases between them. From germline, CDR1 is SNHLY and CDR2 FYNNEI. The CDR3 contains 12 residues.

The rearrangement joins TRBV27 to TRBJ2-1, with 9 bases that match TRBD2. Trimming cost V 5 bases and J 10 bases; bases outside gene matches: 15. CDR3 size: 16 residues. Germline CDR1 reads MNHEY; CDR2 reads SMNVEV (reference sequence). The CDR3 sequence: CASSPVAGVGVGEQFF. The CDR3 nucleotides read TGTGCCAGCAGTCCAGTAGCGGGAGTGGGGGTAGGGGAGCAGTTCTTC.

V gene TRBV30 combines with J gene TRBJ1-2; 9 nucleotides agree with TRBD1. This CDR3 is built from 14 residues. Unmatched junction bases numbered 7, after V lost 3 bases and J lost 5 bases. CDR1 GTSNPN and CDR2 SVGIG come from the germline V gene (reference sequence). The CDR3 DNA reads TGTGCCTGGAGCGAGACAGGGGGGTCATATGGCTACACCTTC. It translates to CAWSETGGSYGYTF.

The chain combines TRBV5-4 with TRBJ2-3; D perhaps matches TRBD2 (7 bases). This CDR3 has 16 amino acids. The V gene lost 4 bases and the J gene lost 2 bases, with 17 bases spanning the gap. Germline V lookup: CDR1 SGHNT, CDR2 YYREEE (reference sequence). DNA of the CDR3: TGTGCCAGCAGCCCGGGCGGGGGCCGGGACACAGATACGCAGTATTTT. Amino acids: CASSPGGGRDTDTQYF.